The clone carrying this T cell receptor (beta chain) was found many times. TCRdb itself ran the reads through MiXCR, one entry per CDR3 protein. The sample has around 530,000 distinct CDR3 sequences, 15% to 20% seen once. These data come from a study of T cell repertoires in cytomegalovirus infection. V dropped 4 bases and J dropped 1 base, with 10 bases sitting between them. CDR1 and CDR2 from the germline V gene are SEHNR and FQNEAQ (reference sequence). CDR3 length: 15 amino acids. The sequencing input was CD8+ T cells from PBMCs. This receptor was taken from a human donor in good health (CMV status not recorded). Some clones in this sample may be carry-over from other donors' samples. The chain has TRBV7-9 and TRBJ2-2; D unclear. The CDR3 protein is CASSSASVNTGELFF. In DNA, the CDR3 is TGTGCCAGCAGCTCCGCCAGCGTGAACACCGGGGAGCTGTTTTTT.